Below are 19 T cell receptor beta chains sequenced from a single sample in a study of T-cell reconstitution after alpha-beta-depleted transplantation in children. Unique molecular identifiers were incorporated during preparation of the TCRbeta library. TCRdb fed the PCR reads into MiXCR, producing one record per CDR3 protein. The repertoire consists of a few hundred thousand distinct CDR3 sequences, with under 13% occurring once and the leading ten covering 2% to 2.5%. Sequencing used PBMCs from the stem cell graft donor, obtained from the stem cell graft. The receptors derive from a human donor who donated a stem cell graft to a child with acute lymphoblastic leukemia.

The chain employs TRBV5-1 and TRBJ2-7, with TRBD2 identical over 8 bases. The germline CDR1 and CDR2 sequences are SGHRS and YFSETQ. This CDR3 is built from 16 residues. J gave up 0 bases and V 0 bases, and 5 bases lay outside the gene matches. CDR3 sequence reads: CASSLVAGTSSYEQYF. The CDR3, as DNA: TGCGCCAGCAGCTTGGTTGCCGGGACTAGCTCCTACGAGCAGTACTTC.

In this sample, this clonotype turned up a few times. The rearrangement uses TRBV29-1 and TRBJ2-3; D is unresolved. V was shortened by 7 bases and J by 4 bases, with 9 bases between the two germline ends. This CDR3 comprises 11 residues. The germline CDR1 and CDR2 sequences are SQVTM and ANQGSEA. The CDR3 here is CSAVPADTQYF. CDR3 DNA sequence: TGCAGCGCCGTACCAGCAGATACGCAGTATTTT.

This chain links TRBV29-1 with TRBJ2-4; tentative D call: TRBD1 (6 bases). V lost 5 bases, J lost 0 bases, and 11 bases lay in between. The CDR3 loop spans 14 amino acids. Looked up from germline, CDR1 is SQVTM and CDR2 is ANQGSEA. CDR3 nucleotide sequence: TGCAGCGTTCGACAGGCCTTAGCCAAAAACATTCAGTACTTC. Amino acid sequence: CSVRQALAKNIQYF.

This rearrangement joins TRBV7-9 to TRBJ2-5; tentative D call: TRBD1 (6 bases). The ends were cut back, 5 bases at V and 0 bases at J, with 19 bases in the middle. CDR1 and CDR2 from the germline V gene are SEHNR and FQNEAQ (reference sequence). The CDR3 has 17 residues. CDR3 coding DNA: TGTGCCAGCAGCCTCAGGGGTTTGGGCCCACACCAAGAGACCCAGTACTTC. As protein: CASSLRGLGPHQETQYF.

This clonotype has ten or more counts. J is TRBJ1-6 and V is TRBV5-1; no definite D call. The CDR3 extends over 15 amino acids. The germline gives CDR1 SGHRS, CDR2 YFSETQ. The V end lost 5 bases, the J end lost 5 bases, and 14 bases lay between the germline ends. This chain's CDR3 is CASSSTVINNSPLHF. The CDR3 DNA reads TGCGCCAGCAGTTCTACGGTTATAAATAATTCACCCCTCCACTTT. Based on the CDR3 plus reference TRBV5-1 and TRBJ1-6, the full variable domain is KAGVTQTPRYLIKTRGQQVTLSCSPISGHRSVSWYQQTPGQGLQFLFEYFSETQRNKGNFPGRFSGRQFSNSRSEMNVSTLELGDSALYLCASSSTVINNSPLHFGNGTRLTVT.

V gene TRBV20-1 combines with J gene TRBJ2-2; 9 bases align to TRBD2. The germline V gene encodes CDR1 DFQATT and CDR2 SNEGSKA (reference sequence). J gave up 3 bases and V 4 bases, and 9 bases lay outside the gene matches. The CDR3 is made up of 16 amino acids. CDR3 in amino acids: CSAKIEERGDTGELFF. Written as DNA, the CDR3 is TGCAGTGCTAAAATCGAAGAGCGGGGGGACACCGGGGAGCTGTTTTTT.

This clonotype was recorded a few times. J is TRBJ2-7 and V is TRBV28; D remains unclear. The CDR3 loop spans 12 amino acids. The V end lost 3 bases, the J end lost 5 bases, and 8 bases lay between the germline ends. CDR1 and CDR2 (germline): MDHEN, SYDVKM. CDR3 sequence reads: CASSLLRDEQYF. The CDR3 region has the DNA TGTGCCAGCAGTTTGCTGAGAGACGAGCAGTACTTC.

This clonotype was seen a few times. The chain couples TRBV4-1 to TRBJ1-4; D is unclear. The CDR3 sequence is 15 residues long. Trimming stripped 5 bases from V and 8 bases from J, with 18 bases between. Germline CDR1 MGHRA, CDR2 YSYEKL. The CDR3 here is CASSTPVPSKEKLFF. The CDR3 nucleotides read TGCGCCAGCAGCACCCCGGTCCCAAGTAAGGAAAAACTGTTTTTT.

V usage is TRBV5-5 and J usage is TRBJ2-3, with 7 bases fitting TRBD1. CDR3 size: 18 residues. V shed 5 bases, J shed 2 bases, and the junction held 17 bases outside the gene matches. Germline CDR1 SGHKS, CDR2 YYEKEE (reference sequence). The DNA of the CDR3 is TGTGCCAGCAGGATCCAACCTCCATGGGACAGTCTCACAGATACGCAGTATTTT. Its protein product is CASRIQPPWDSLTDTQYF.

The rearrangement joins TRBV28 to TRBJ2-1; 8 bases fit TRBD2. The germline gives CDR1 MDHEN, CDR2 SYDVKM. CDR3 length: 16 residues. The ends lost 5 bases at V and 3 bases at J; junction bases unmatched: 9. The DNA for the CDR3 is TGTGCCAGCAGTCAGACAGCGGGAGAATACTACAATGAGCAGTTCTTC. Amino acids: CASSQTAGEYYNEQFF.

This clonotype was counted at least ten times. CDR3: CSATSGTANTEAFF. The CDR3 DNA sequence: TGCAGTGCTACCTCCGGGACAGCGAACACTGAAGCTTTCTTT. The chain couples TRBV20-1 to TRBJ1-1; 7 bases fit TRBD1. CDR1 and CDR2 from the germline V gene are DFQATT and SNEGSKA (reference sequence). CDR3 length equals 14 residues. V shed 4 bases and J 1 base; nucleotides not matched to a gene: 6.

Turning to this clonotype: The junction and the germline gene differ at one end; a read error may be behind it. DNA of the CDR3: TGTGCTAGCAGCCCACAGACAGGGGGCGGTGAGACCCAGTACTTC. Protein sequence: CASSPQTGGGETQYF. The chain carries TRBV7-7 and TRBJ2-5; 10 bases agree with TRBD1. Germline V gene lookup returns CDR1 SSHAT and CDR2 FNYEAQ (reference sequence). The CDR3 spans 15 residues.

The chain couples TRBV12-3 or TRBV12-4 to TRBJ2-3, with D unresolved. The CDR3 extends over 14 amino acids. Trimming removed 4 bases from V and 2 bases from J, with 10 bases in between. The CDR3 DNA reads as TGTGCCAGCAGTTACCGGTGGGCCACAGATACGCAGTATTTT. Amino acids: CASSYRWATDTQYF.

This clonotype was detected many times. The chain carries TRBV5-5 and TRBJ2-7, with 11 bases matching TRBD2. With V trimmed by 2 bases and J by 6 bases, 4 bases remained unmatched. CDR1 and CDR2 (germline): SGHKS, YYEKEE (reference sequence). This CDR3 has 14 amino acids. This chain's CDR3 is CASSFTSGSGEQYF. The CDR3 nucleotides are TGTGCCAGCAGCTTCACTAGCGGGAGTGGCGAGCAGTACTTC.

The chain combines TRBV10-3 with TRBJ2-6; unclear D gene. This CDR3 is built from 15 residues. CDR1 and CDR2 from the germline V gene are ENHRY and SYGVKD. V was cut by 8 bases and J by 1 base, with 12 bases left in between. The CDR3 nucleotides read TGTGCCATCCGGCAATCGGATTCTGGGGCCAACGTCCTGACTTTC. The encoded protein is CAIRQSDSGANVLTF.

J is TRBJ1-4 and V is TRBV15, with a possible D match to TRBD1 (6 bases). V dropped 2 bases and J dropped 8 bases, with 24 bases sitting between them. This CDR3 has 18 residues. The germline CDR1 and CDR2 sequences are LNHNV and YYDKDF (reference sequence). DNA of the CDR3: TGTGCCACCAGCAGAAGCGATCTGGAGGGGGACCTAAAGGAAAAACTGTTTTTT. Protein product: CATSRSDLEGDLKEKLFF. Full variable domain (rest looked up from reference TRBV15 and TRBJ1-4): DAMVIQNPRYQVTQFGKPVTLSCSQTLNHNVMYWYQQKSSQAPKLLFHYYDKDFNNEADTPDNFQSRRPNTSFCFLDIRSPGLGDTAMYLCATSRSDLEGDLKEKLFFGSGTQLSVL.

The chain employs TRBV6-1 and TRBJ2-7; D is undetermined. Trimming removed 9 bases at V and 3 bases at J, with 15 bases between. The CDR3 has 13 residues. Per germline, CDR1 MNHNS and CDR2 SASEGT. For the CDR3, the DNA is TGTGCCAGTACATCCGGCCCCTACTACGAGCAGTACTTC. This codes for CASTSGPYYEQYF.

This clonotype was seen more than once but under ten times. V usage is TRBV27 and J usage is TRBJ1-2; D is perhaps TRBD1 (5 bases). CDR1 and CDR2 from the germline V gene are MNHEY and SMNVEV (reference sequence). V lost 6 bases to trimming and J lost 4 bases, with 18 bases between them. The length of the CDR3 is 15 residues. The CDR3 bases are TGTGCCAGCAGCCAGACTTGGGGCTCTGGCTATGGCTACACCTTC. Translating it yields CASSQTWGSGYGYTF.

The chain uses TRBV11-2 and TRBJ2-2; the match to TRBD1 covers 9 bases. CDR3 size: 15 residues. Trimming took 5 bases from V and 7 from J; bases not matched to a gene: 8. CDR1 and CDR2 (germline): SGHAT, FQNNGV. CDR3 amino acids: CASSPLQGAVGELFF. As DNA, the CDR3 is TGTGCCAGCAGCCCACTACAGGGGGCGGTCGGGGAGCTGTTTTTT.